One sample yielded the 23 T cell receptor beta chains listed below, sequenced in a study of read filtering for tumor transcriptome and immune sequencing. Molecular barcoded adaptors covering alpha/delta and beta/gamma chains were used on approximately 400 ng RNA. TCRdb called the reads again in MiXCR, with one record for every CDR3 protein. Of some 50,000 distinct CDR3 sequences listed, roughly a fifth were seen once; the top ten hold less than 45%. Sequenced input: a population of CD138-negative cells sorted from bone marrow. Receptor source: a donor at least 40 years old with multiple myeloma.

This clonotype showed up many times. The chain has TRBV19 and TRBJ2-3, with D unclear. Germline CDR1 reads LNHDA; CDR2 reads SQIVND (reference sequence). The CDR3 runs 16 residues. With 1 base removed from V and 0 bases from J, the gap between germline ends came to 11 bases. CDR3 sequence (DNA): TGTGCCAGTAGTATAGCAGGCGTGCCTAGCACAGATACGCAGTATTTT. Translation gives CASSIAGVPSTDTQYF.

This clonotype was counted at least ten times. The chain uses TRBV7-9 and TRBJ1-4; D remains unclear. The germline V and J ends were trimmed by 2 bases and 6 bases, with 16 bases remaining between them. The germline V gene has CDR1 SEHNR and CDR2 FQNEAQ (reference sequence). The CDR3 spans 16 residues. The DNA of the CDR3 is TGTGCCAGCAGCTTATTTGAGGGCAGCTCCGATGAAAAACTGTTTTTT. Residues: CASSLFEGSSDEKLFF.

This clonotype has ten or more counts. CDR3 loop: CATGTSGYNEQFF. CDR3 in DNA: TGTGCCACCGGGACTAGCGGCTACAATGAGCAGTTCTTC. This sequence joins TRBV6-5 and TRBJ2-1; 11 positions match TRBD2. Trimming removed 10 bases from V and 3 bases from J; junction bases left unmatched: 2. CDR1 and CDR2 from the germline V gene are MNHEY and SVGAGI. The CDR3 has 13 residues.

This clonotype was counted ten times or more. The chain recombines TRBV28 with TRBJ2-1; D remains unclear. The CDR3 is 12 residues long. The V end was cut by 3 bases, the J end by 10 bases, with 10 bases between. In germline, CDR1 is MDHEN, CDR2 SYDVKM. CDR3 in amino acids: CASSLVYREQFF. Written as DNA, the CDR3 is TGTGCCAGCAGTTTGGTATATAGAGAGCAGTTCTTC.

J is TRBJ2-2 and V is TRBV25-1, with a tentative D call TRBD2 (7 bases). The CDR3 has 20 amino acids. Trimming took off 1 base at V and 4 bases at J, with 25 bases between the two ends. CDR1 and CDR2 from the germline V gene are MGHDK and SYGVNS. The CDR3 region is CASSEWGRGKSSGGTGELFF. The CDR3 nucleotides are TGTGCCAGCAGTGAATGGGGCAGGGGAAAGTCTAGCGGAGGCACCGGGGAGCTGTTTTTT.

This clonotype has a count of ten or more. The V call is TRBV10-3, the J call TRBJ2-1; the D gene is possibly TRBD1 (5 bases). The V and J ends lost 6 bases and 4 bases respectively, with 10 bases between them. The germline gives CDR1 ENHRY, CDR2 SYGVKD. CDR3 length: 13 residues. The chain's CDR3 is CAIRGAGYNEQFF. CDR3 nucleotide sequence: TGTGCCATCAGAGGAGCAGGGTACAATGAGCAGTTCTTC.

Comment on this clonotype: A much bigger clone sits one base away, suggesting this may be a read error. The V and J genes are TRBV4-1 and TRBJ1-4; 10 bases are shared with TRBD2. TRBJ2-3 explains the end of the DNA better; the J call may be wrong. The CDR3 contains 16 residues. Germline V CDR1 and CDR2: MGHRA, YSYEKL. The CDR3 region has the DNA TGCGCCAGCAGCCCTCGACTAGCGGGTAGCACAGGTACGCAGTATTTT. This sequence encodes CASSPRLAGSTGTQYF.

The CDR3 nucleotides are TGTGCCAGCAGTTTATCCTTCGGGGACCAGTACTTC. The encoded protein is CASSLSFGDQYF. The rearrangement links TRBV6-5 to TRBJ2-5; possibly TRBD2 for D (5 bases). The germline gives CDR1 MNHEY, CDR2 SVGAGI. With 4 bases removed from V and 10 bases from J, the gap between germline ends came to 13 bases. This CDR3 is 12 amino acids long.

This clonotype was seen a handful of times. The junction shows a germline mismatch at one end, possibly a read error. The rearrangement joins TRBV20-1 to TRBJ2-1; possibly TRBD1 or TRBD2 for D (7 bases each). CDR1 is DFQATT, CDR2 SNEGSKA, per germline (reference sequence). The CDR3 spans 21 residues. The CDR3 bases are TGCAGTGCTGTACCTAACACTGGGACAGCGAGGGACTACTACTACTACAATGTGCAGTTCTTC. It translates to CSAVPNTGTARDYYYYNVQFF.

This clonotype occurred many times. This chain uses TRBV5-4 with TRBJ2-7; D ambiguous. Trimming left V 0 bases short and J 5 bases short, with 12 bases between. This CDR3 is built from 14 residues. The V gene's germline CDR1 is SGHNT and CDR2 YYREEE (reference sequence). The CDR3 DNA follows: TGTGCCAGCAGCTTGGATGTAAACCAGCACGAGCAGTACTTC. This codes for CASSLDVNQHEQYF.

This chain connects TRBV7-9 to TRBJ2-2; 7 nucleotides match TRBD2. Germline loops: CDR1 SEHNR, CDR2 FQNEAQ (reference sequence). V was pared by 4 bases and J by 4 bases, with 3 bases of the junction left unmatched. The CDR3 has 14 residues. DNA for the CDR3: TGTGCCAGCAGCTCGACTAGCAGCACCGGGGAGCTGTTTTTT. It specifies CASSSTSSTGELFF.

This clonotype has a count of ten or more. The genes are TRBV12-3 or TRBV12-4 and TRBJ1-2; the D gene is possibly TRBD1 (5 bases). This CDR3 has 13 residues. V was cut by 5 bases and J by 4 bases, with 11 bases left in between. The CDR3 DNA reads TGTGCCAGCAGTCTACAGGCCCTCTATGGCTACACCTTC. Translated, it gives CASSLQALYGYTF.

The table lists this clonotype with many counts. CDR3: CASSQEGRPGEPQHF. CDR3 in DNA: TGCGCCAGCAGCCAAGAAGGCCGACCAGGGGAGCCCCAGCATTTT. The chain links TRBV4-1 to TRBJ1-5; TRBD1 might be the D (6 bases). Trimming pared 0 bases from V and 8 bases from J, leaving 14 bases between. The CDR3 consists of 15 residues. The germline V gene has CDR1 MGHRA and CDR2 YSYEKL.

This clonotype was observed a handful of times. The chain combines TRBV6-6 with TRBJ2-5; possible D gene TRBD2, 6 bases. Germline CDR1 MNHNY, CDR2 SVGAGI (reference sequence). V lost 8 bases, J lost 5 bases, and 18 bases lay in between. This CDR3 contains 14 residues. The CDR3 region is CASAAGSVWETQYF. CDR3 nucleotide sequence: TGTGCCAGCGCGGCGGGGTCGGTCTGGGAGACCCAGTACTTC.

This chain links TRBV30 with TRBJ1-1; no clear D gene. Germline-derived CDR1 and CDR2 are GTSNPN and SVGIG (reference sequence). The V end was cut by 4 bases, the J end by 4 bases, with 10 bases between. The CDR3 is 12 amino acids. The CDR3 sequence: CAWMVPGTEAFF. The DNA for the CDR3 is TGTGCCTGGATGGTTCCGGGCACTGAAGCTTTCTTT.

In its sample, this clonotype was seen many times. Here the CDR3 reads CASNYAGGPLNEQFF. The CDR3 DNA sequence: TGTGCCAGCAACTACGCGGGAGGGCCTCTTAATGAGCAGTTCTTC. The chain employs TRBV2 and TRBJ2-1; 9 bases map to TRBD2. The CDR3 is 15 amino acids. Germline values: CDR1 SNHLY, CDR2 FYNNEI. V lost 7 bases and J lost 7; bases outside the gene matches: 11.

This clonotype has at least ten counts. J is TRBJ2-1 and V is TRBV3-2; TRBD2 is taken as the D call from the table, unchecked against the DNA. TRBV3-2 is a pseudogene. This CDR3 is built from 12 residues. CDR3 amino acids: CASTSGSDEQFF. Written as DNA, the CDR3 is TGTGCCAGCACTAGCGGGAGCGATGAGCAGTTCTTC.

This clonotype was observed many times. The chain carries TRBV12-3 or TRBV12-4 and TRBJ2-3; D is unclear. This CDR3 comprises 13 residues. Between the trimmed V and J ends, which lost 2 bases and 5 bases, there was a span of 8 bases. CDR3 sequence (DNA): TGTGCCAGCAGTTTATTTAGGAGAGATACGCAGTATTTT. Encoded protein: CASSLFRRDTQYF.

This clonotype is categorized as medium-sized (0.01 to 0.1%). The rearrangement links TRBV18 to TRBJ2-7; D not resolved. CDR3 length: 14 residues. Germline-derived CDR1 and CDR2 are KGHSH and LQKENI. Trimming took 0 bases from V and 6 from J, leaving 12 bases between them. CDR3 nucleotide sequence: TGTGCCAGCTCACCACCGTCCGGGTTTCGCGAGCAGTACTTC. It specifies CASSPPSGFREQYF.

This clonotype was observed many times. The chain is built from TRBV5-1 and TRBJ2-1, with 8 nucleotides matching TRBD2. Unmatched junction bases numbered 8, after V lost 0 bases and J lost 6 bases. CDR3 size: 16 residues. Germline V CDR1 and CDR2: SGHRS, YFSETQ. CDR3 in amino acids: CASSLDGTRPTNEQFF. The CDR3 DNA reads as TGCGCCAGCAGCTTGGACGGGACTAGACCAACCAATGAGCAGTTCTTC.

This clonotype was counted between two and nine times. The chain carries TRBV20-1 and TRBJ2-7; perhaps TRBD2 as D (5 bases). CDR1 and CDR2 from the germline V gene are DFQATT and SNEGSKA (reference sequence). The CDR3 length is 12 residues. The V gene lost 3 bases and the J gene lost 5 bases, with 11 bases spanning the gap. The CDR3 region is CSARDPGNEQYF. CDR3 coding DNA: TGCAGTGCTAGGGACCCGGGGAACGAGCAGTACTTC.

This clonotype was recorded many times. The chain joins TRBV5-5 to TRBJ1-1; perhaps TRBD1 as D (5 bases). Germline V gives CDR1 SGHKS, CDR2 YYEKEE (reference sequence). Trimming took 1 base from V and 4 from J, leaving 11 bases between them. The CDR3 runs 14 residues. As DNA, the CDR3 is TGTGCCAGCAGCTTGAAGCAGGGCCTCACTGAAGCTTTCTTT. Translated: CASSLKQGLTEAFF.

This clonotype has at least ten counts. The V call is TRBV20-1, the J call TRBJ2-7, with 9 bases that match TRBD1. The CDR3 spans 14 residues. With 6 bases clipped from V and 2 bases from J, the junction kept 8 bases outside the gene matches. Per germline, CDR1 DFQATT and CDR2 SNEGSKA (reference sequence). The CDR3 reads CSADRQGGPYEQYF. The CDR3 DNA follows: TGCAGTGCGGATCGACAGGGGGGTCCCTACGAGCAGTACTTC.